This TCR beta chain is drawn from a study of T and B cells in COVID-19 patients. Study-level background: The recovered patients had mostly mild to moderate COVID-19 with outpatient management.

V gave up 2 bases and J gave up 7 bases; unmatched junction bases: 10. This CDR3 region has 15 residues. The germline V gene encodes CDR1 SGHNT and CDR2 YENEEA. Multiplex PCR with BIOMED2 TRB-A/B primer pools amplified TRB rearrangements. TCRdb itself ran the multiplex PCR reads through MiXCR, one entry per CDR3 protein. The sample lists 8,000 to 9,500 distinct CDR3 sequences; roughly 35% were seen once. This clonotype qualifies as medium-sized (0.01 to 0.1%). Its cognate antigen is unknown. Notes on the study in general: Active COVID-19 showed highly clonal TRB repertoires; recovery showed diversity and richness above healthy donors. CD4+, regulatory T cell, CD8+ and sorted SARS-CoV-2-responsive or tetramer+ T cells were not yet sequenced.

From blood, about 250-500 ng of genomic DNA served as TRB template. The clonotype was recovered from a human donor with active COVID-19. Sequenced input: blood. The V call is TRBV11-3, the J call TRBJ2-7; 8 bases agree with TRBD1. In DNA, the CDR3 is TGTGCCAGCAGCTTATTAAGTCAGGGGGCGGAGGAGCAGTACTTC. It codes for CASSLLSQGAEEQYF.